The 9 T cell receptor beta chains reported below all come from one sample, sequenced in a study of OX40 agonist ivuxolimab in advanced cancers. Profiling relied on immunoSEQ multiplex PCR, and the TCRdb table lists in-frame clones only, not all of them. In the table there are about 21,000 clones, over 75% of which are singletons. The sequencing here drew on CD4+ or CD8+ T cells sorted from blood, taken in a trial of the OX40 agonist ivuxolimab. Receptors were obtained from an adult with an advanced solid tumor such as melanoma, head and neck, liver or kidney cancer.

CDR3 in DNA: TGTGCCAGCAGTTTAGCCGGACAGGGGGCTGGGGAGACCCAGTACTTC. Amino acid sequence: CASSLAGQGAGETQYF. V usage is TRBV27 and J usage is TRBJ2-5, with 11 bases identical to TRBD1. Germline assignment: CDR1 MNHEY and CDR2 SMNVEV (reference sequence). Losses at the gene ends were 2 bases for V and 5 bases for J; bases not matched to a gene: 7. This CDR3 has 16 amino acids.

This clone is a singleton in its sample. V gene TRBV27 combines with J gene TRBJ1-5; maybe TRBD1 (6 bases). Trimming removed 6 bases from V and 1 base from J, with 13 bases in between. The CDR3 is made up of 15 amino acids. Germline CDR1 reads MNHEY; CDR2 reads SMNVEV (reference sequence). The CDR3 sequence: CASSHTGLSNQPQHF. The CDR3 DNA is TGTGCCAGCAGCCATACAGGGTTGAGCAATCAGCCCCAGCATTTT.

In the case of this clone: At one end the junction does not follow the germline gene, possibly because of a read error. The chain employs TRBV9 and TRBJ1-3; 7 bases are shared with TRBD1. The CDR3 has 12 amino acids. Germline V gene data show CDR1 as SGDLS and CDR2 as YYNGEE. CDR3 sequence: CASSEFPGTEDF. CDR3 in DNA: TGTGCCAGCAGCGAGTTCCCAGGGACAGAGGATTTT. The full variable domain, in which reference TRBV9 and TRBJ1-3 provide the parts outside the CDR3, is DSGVTQTPKHLITATGQRVTLRCSPRSGDLSVYWYQQSLDQGLQFLIQYYNGEERAKGNILERFSAQQFPDLHSELNLSSLELGDSALYFCASSEFPGTEDFGEGSWLTVV.

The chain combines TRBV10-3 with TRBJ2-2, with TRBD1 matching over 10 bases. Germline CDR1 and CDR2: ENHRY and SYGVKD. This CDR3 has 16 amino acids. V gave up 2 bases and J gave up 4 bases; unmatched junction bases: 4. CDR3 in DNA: TGTGCCATCAGTGAGCCCGGGACAGGGGTCACCGGGGAGCTGTTTTTT. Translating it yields CAISEPGTGVTGELFF.

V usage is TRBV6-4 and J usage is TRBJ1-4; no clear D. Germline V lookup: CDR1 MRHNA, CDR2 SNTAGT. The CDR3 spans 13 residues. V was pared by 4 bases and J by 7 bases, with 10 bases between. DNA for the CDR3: TGTGCCAGCAGTGCGATCGGCGGTGAAAAACTGTTTTTT. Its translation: CASSAIGGEKLFF.

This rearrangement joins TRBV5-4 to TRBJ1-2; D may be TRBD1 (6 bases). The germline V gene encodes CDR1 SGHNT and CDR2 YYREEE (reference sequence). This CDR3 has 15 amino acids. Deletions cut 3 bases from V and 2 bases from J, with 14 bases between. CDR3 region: CASSSRGQGNYGYTF. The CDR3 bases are TGTGCCAGCAGCTCCCGAGGCCAGGGGAACTATGGCTACACCTTC. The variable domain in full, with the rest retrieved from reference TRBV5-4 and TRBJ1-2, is ETGVTQSPTHLIKTRGQQVTLRCSSQSGHNTVSWYQQALGQGPQFIFQYYREEENGRGNFPPRFSGLQFPNYSSELNVNALELDDSALYLCASSSRGQGNYGYTFGSGTRLTVV.

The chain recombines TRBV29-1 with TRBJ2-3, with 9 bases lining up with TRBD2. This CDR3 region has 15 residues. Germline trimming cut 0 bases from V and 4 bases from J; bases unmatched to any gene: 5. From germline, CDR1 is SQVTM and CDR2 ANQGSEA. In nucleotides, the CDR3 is TGCAGCGTTGAAGAGGCGGGGGGGCGCCCAGATACGCAGTATTTT. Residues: CSVEEAGGRPDTQYF.

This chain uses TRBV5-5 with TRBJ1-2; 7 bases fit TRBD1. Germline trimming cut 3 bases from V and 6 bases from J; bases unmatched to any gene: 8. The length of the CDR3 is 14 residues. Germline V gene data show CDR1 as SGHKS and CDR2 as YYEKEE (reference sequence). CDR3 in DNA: TGTGCCAGCAGCTATCCCGGGACAGACCATGGCTACACCTTC. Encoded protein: CASSYPGTDHGYTF. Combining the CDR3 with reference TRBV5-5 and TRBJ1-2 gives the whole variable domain DAGVTQSPTHLIKTRGQQVTLRCSPISGHKSVSWYQQVLGQGPQFIFQYYEKEERGRGNFPDRFSARQFPNYSSELNVNALLLGDSALYLCASSYPGTDHGYTFGSGTRLTVV.

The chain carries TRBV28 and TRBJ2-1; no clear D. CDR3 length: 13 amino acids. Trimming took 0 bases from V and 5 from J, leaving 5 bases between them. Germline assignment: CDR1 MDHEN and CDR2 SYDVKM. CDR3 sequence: CASSLWYNNEQFF. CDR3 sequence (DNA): TGTGCCAGCAGTTTATGGTACAACAATGAGCAGTTCTTC. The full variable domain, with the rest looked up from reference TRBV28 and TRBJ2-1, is DVKVTQSSRYLVKRTGEKVFLECVQDMDHENMFWYRQDPGLGLRLIYFSYDVKMKEKGDIPEGYSVSREKKERFSLILESASTNQTSMYLCASSLWYNNEQFFGPGTRLTVL.